These 24 T cell receptor beta chains were all obtained from the same sample, sequenced in a study of type 1 and type 2 diabetes patients. Genomic DNA was the PCR template. The TCR beta CDR3 region was amplified using 30 forward and 13 reverse primers. MiXCR, applied by TCRdb to the multiplex PCR reads, yields one record per CDR3 protein. Among about 250,000 distinct CDR3 sequences listed, roughly 50% were seen once. The specimen was peripheral blood mononuclear cells (PBMCs). The receptor set was obtained from a man younger than 35 with type 2 diabetes.

The V call is TRBV15, the J call TRBJ1-2, with no clear D. Germline assignment: CDR1 LNHNV and CDR2 YYDKDF (reference sequence). V was cut by 0 bases and J by 9 bases, with 8 bases left in between. The CDR3 length is 12 residues. The CDR3 loop reads CATSRDRTSYTF. The CDR3 coding sequence is TGTGCCACCAGCAGAGATCGGACGAGCTACACCTTC. Drawing the rest from reference TRBV15 and TRBJ1-2, the complete variable domain is DAMVIQNPRYQVTQFGKPVTLSCSQTLNHNVMYWYQQKSSQAPKLLFHYYDKDFNNEADTPDNFQSRRPNTSFCFLDIRSPGLGDTAMYLCATSRDRTSYTFGSGTRLTVV.

This clonotype turned up a few times. The chain combines TRBV9 with TRBJ2-5, with unresolved D. CDR1 is SGDLS and CDR2 is YYNGEE in the germline V gene. Trimming removed 4 bases at V and 2 bases at J, with 15 bases between. The CDR3 length is 15 residues. The CDR3 here is CASSMTAYGQETQYF. The CDR3 DNA sequence: TGTGCCAGCAGCATGACGGCGTACGGGCAAGAGACCCAGTACTTC.

The chain carries TRBV19 and TRBJ2-7, with TRBD2 matching over 8 bases. The DNA matches TRBJ2-1 better at its end, which makes the J call doubtful. CDR1 LNHDA and CDR2 SQIVND come from the germline V gene (reference sequence). The CDR3 covers 14 residues. The CDR3 coding sequence is TGTGCCAGTAGTCGGGGGGGCCCCGGCAGTGAGCAGTTCTTC. Protein: CASSRGGPGSEQFF.

Many counts were recorded for this clonotype. The chain links TRBV2 to TRBJ2-2; D is ambiguous. The V gene's germline CDR1 is SNHLY and CDR2 FYNNEI. This CDR3 is 13 amino acids long. V lost 7 bases and J 0 bases, leaving 6 bases between the germline ends. The CDR3 reads CASKVTNTGELFF. CDR3 coding DNA: TGTGCCAGCAAGGTGACGAACACCGGGGAGCTGTTTTTT.

The chain is built from TRBV12-3 or TRBV12-4 and TRBJ2-3, with D possibly matching TRBD2 (5 bases). V lost 7 bases, J lost 9 bases, and 14 bases lay in between. This CDR3 has 12 amino acids. The CDR3 loop is CASTFEGYTQYF. Here the CDR3 DNA reads TGTGCCAGCACCTTCGAGGGTTACACGCAGTATTTT.

This clonotype has more than one count but fewer than ten. This chain's CDR3 is CASSPSGGGSYEQYF. The CDR3 nucleotides read TGTGCCAGCAGCCCTTCAGGGGGCGGGTCCTACGAGCAGTACTTC. The genes are TRBV7-3 and TRBJ2-7; 8 bases align to TRBD1. This CDR3 has 15 residues. The germline CDR1 and CDR2 sequences are SGHTA and FQGTGA. V was pared by 5 bases and J by 1 base, with 7 bases of the junction left unmatched. Full variable domain (outside the CDR3, taken from reference TRBV7-3 and TRBJ2-7): GAGVSQTPSNKVTEKGKYVELRCDPISGHTALYWYRQSLGQGPEFLIYFQGTGAADDSGLPNDRFFAVRPEGSVSTLKIQRTERGDSAVYLCASSPSGGGSYEQYFGPGTRLTVT.

The chain carries TRBV7-4 and TRBJ2-3, with TRBD1 identical over 7 bases. Trimming removed 5 bases from V and 4 bases from J; junction bases left unmatched: 9. There are 15 residues in the CDR3. In germline, CDR1 is SGHVT, CDR2 SQSDAQ. The CDR3 sequence: CASSRSGQVADTQYF. The CDR3 bases are TGTGCCAGCAGCCGAAGCGGACAGGTCGCAGATACGCAGTATTTT.

There are many counts of this clonotype. The genes are TRBV7-3 and TRBJ1-1; D is unclear. The CDR3 sequence is 14 residues long. V lost 0 bases, J lost 0 bases, and 5 bases lay in between. Germline V gene lookup returns CDR1 SGHTA and CDR2 FQGTGA. The CDR3 protein is CASSLTYMNTEAFF. The CDR3 nucleotides read TGTGCCAGCAGCTTAACCTACATGAACACTGAAGCTTTCTTT.

This clonotype was detected a few times. The chain recombines TRBV11-3 with TRBJ1-6; D unclear. Germline CDR1 reads SGHNT; CDR2 reads YENEEA. CDR3 length: 10 residues. The V and J ends lost 8 bases and 6 bases respectively, with 2 bases between them. The CDR3 sequence: CASSNSPLHF. Here the CDR3 DNA reads TGTGCCAGCTCTAATTCACCCCTCCACTTT.

The chain couples TRBV7-2 to TRBJ1-4; TRBD1 agrees at 8 bases. Per germline, CDR1 SGHTA and CDR2 FQGNSA. The CDR3 sequence is 16 residues long. With V trimmed by 5 bases and J by 6 bases, 11 bases remained unmatched. The DNA for the CDR3 is TGTGCCAGCAGCCCCCAGGGGGGGACAGGTGATGAAAAACTGTTTTTT. This codes for CASSPQGGTGDEKLFF. The variable domain in full, with the rest retrieved from reference TRBV7-2 and TRBJ1-4, is GAGVSQSPSNKVTEKGKDVELRCDPISGHTALYWYRQSLGQGLEFLIYFQGNSAPDKSGLPSDRFSAERTGGSVSTLTIQRTQQEDSAVYLCASSPQGGTGDEKLFFGSGTQLSVL.

The sample holds a few counts of this clonotype. One junction end does not reproduce the germline sequence, and a read error may be involved. The rearrangement joins TRBV6-5 to TRBJ2-7; D unresolved. This CDR3 is built from 13 residues. The germline gives CDR1 MNHEY, CDR2 SVGAGI. CDR3 sequence (DNA): TGTGCCATCAGTGAGCCGCCGGGCTACGAGCAGTACTTC. It encodes CAISEPPGYEQYF.

In the case of this clonotype: This may stem from a read error, because a much larger clone lies one nucleotide away. The chain couples TRBV2 to TRBJ2-5; the D gene is possibly TRBD1 (6 bases). The CDR3 runs 13 residues. Germline-derived CDR1 and CDR2 are SNHLY and FYNNEI. With 10 bases removed from V and 7 bases from J, the gap between germline ends came to 19 bases. The CDR3 spells CANREEALGTQYF. CDR3 DNA sequence: TGTGCCAACAGGGAAGAAGCACTAGGGACCCAGTACTTC.

This sequence joins TRBV10-3 and TRBJ1-2; unclear D gene. The CDR3 sequence is 17 residues long. Germline V gene lookup returns CDR1 ENHRY and CDR2 SYGVKD. V was clipped by 11 bases and J by 8 bases, with 33 bases between them. The CDR3 reads CAGRWRTGSGVTMGYTF. The CDR3 coding sequence is TGTGCCGGCCGTTGGAGGACGGGATCAGGAGTTACTATGGGCTACACCTTC.

A word on this clonotype: A junction end diverges from the germline sequence, so it may reflect a read error. The genes are TRBV27 and TRBJ2-1, with 7 bases identical to TRBD2. Germline-derived CDR1 and CDR2 are MNHEY and SMNVEV (reference sequence). This CDR3 has 11 residues. The CDR3 DNA follows: TGTGCCAGCAGTGGGATGGGAGCGGGAATCTTC. Protein sequence: CASSGMGAGIF.

This clonotype was picked up one time. This rearrangement joins TRBV6-2 or TRBV6-3 to TRBJ2-3; unclear D gene. The ends were cut back, 5 bases at V and 5 bases at J, with 8 bases in the middle. CDR1 is MNHEY, CDR2 SVGEGT, per germline. CDR3 length equals 12 residues. DNA of the CDR3: TGTGCCAGCAGTCCGGACCGAGATACGCAGTATTTT. As protein: CASSPDRDTQYF.

The genes are TRBV5-5 and TRBJ1-2; 9 bases are shared with TRBD1. Germline CDR1 is SGHKS and CDR2 is YYEKEE (reference sequence). V shed 6 bases and J 8 bases; nucleotides not matched to a gene: 14. This CDR3 is 15 amino acids long. Here the CDR3 reads CASTPAGTGFRGYTF. For the CDR3, the DNA is TGTGCCAGCACCCCGGCAGGGACAGGGTTTCGCGGCTACACCTTC.

This clonotype was counted once. A read error may produce the germline difference seen at one junction end. The chain carries TRBV6-1 and TRBJ1-1; D is ambiguous. Germline lookup yields CDR1 MNHNS and CDR2 SASEGT. The CDR3 runs 12 residues. The CDR3 loop is CASSDQNAEAFF. DNA of the CDR3: TGTGCCAGCAGTGATCAGAACGCTGAAGCTTTCTTT.

This chain joins TRBV20-1 and TRBJ2-5; 7 bases fit TRBD1. V was clipped by 2 bases and J by 1 base; unmatched bases: 4. This CDR3 has 14 residues. Germline-derived CDR1 and CDR2 are DFQATT and SNEGSKA (reference sequence). CDR3 bases: TGCAGTGCTAGACGGGACAGCCCCCAAGAGACCCAGTACTTC. This gives the protein CSARRDSPQETQYF.

This clonotype was seen many times. V and J are TRBV7-2 and TRBJ2-1; D gene ambiguous. Trimming removed 1 base at V and 4 bases at J, with 2 bases between. In germline, CDR1 is SGHTA, CDR2 FQGNSA. The CDR3 is made up of 12 amino acids. CDR3 region: CASSLGYNEQFF. In DNA, the CDR3 is TGTGCCAGCAGCTTAGGATACAATGAGCAGTTCTTC.

This rearrangement joins TRBV5-1 to TRBJ2-7; D not resolved. The V gene lost 4 bases and the J gene lost 5 bases, with 13 bases spanning the gap. The CDR3 runs to 13 residues. The germline V gene has CDR1 SGHRS and CDR2 YFSETQ. CDR3 coding DNA: TGCGCCAGCAGCCCCTGGTACATGGACGAGCAGTACTTC. This translates into CASSPWYMDEQYF.

The chain links TRBV7-3 to TRBJ2-7, with TRBD1 matching over 7 bases. The V gene end was trimmed by 0 bases and the J gene end by 6 bases; junction bases not matched to a gene: 2. CDR3 length equals 13 residues. Germline CDR1 reads SGHTA; CDR2 reads FQGTGA. The CDR3 DNA follows: TGTGCCAGCAGCTTAACGTACAGGGGCGAGCAGTACTTC. Translated: CASSLTYRGEQYF.

A remark on this clonotype: At one end the junction does not follow the germline gene, possibly because of a read error. The J gene is TRBJ2-2, the V gene TRBV29-1; perhaps TRBD2 as D (6 bases). The CDR3 sequence is 15 residues long. Germline CDR1 and CDR2: SQVTM and ANQGSEA. The CDR3 protein is CSATHLSQQPGGLFF. CDR3 DNA sequence: TGCAGCGCGACCCATCTGTCTCAACAACCCGGGGGGCTGTTTTTT.

The chain couples TRBV7-2 to TRBJ2-1; 7 bases line up with TRBD1. This CDR3 is 19 amino acids long. With 5 bases clipped from V and 5 bases from J, the junction kept 21 bases outside the gene matches. CDR1 and CDR2 (germline): SGHTA, FQGNSA. The CDR3 region has the DNA TGTGCCAGCAGCACCACCATCTCTCGGGTTGGGACAGTAGACAATGAGCAGTTCTTC. Protein product: CASSTTISRVGTVDNEQFF.

CDR3 residues: CSARSGGTDQPQHF. The CDR3 DNA reads as TGCAGTGCTAGGTCAGGGGGCACCGATCAGCCCCAGCATTTT. The rearrangement uses TRBV20-1 and TRBJ1-5, with 8 nucleotides matching TRBD1. The length of the CDR3 is 14 residues. Germline V gene sequence: CDR1 DFQATT, CDR2 SNEGSKA (reference sequence). The trim removed 3 bases at V and 5 bases at J, leaving 6 bases unmatched.